Sequencing of this T cell receptor (beta chain) was carried out in a study of molecular identifiers for immune sequencing clone quantification. Findings of the study overall: Clones carrying above 20 RNA copies accounted for over 97% of effector molecules, under 1% in naive cells.

Each CDR3 protein is one row after TCRdb ran MiXCR on the PCR reads. Counted here are hundreds of thousands of distinct CDR3 sequences, less than 30% occurring once; the ten biggest clones make up about 0.84%. Germline V gene sequence: CDR1 SEHNR, CDR2 FQNEAQ (reference sequence). The CDR3 is 16 residues long. V lost 2 bases, J lost 8 bases, and 21 bases lay in between. Concerning this clonotype: Its target is unknown.

This TCR came from a human donor in good health. Some libraries in this study had Jurkat cell RNA spiked in. Sequencing input: naive CD8+ T cells from blood, with Jurkat cell RNA spiked in. The subset denotes: FACS-sorted CD8+CD4-CCR7+CD45RA+ naive T cells. The J gene is TRBJ1-2, the V gene TRBV7-9; D possibly corresponds to TRBD1 (5 bases). CDR3 DNA: TGTGCCAGCAGCTTACTGGTGCAGGGCTACTTAGCGGGCTACACCTTC. Translation gives CASSLLVQGYLAGYTF.